This TCR beta chain appears in the sequencing data of a study of cytomegalovirus exposure and HLA in healthy donors. V shed 5 bases and J 4 bases; nucleotides not matched to a gene: 4. The CDR3 spans 14 residues. Per germline, CDR1 SGHRS and CDR2 YFSETQ. The primer mix had 60 Vbeta and 13 Jbeta primers. The protocol was immunoSEQ multiplex PCR, while the TCRdb copy is restricted to in-frame clones and leaves out a portion. The sample carries fewer than 90,000 clones, over 60% recorded once. The chain employs TRBV5-1 and TRBJ2-3, with TRBD2 matching 10 bases. Sequencing was carried out using PBMCs. The sequence was collected from a man aged 25-45 years in good health and CMV-seronegative. This CDR3 reads CASRSGGAADTQYF. The CDR3 nucleotides read TGCGCCAGCAGGAGCGGGGGGGCTGCAGATACGCAGTATTTT.